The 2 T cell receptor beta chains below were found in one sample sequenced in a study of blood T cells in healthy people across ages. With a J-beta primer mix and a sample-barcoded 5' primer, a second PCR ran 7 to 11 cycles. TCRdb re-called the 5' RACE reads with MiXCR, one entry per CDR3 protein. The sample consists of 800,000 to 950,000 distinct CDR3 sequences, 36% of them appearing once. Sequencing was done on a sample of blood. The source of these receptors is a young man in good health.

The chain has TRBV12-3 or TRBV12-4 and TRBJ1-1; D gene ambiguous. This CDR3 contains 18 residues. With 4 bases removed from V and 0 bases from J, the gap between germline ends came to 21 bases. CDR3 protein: CASSSTLRGIRMNTEAFF. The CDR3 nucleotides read TGTGCCAGCAGTTCCACTTTACGAGGGATTAGAATGAACACTGAAGCTTTCTTT.

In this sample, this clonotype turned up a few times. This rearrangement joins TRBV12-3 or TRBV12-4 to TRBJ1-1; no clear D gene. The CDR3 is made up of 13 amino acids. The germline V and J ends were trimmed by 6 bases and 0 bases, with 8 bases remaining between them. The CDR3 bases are TGTGCCAGCAGACACCCAGTGAACACTGAAGCTTTCTTT. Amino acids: CASRHPVNTEAFF.